This T cell receptor beta chain was identified in a study of cytomegalovirus exposure and HLA in healthy donors. The PCR had 60 Vbeta and 13 Jbeta primers. Clones were sequenced by immunoSEQ multiplex PCR, and TCRdb holds only the in-frame ones, with some missing. The data hold about 180,000 clones, with about four fifths observed a single time. This CDR3 comprises 14 residues. Germline CDR1 LGHNA, CDR2 YNFKEQ. V was cut by 3 bases and J by 4 bases, with 12 bases left in between. Sample: PBMCs. The clonotype originates from a young woman in good health and CMV-seropositive. The genes are TRBV4-2 and TRBJ2-5; possibly TRBD2 for D (6 bases). The CDR3 is CASSQNGGAETQYF. The CDR3 DNA sequence: TGTGCCAGCAGCCAGAACGGAGGGGCAGAGACCCAGTACTTC.